This TCR beta chain came from a study of OX40 agonist ivuxolimab in advanced cancers. Study background: Melanoma, hepatocellular carcinoma, head and neck or renal cell cancer occurred in dose-escalation patients.

V lost 2 bases and J lost 5; bases outside the gene matches: 9. Germline V gene data show CDR1 as KGHSH and CDR2 as LQKENI. The CDR3 contains 17 residues. Data came from immunoSEQ multiplex PCR; TCRdb stores just in-frame clones and leaves some out. The sample shows roughly 80,000 clones, around 80% of them seen only once. The gene calls are TRBV18 and TRBJ2-3; 11 nucleotides line up with TRBD2. This TCR came from an adult with an advanced solid tumor such as melanoma, head and neck, liver or kidney cancer. Sequenced here: CD4+ or CD8+ T cells sorted from blood, sampled in a trial of the OX40 agonist ivuxolimab. The CDR3 DNA reads as TGTGCCAGCTCACCAATGGGACTAGCGGTCCCGGGAGATACGCAGTATTTT. Its translation: CASSPMGLAVPGDTQYF.